A single sample gave rise to the 16 T cell receptor beta chains below, sequenced in a study of T cells after yellow fever vaccination. TCRdb reprocessed the 5' RACE reads via MiXCR and lists one record per CDR3 protein. The profile covers over 250,000 distinct CDR3 sequences, with around 5.2% appearing a single time and about 3.5% taken by the ten largest. Sequenced material: CD4+ T cells sorted from PBMCs, taken on the day of the yellow fever booster vaccination. The source is a young man who received the YFV17D yellow fever vaccine.

This clonotype has only a few counts. This sequence joins TRBV11-2 and TRBJ2-3, with D tentatively TRBD1 (6 bases). V was cut by 7 bases and J by 3 bases, with 14 bases left in between. This CDR3 spans 14 amino acids. Looked up from germline, CDR1 is SGHAT and CDR2 is FQNNGV. The CDR3 here is CASKLSGATDTQYF. In DNA form, the CDR3 reads TGTGCCAGCAAATTGTCAGGGGCGACAGATACGCAGTATTTT.

The chain couples TRBV28 to TRBJ1-1; no firm D call. Trimming cost V 3 bases and J 4 bases, with 6 bases left between them. CDR1 is MDHEN and CDR2 is SYDVKM in the germline V gene. The CDR3 extends over 12 amino acids. The CDR3 sequence: CASSFEVTEAFF. In DNA form, the CDR3 reads TGTGCCAGCAGTTTTGAGGTCACTGAAGCTTTCTTT.

This clonotype was detected many times. CDR3 DNA sequence: TGCGCCAGCAGCTTGAGGACAGGTGGATTGGATACGCAGTATTTT. Amino acids: CASSLRTGGLDTQYF. The V call is TRBV5-1, the J call TRBJ2-3, with 7 positions matching TRBD1. The CDR3 is made up of 15 amino acids. V trimming: 1 base; J trimming: 6 bases; junction bases outside the gene matches: 8. Germline CDR1 reads SGHRS; CDR2 reads YFSETQ. The full variable domain, with the rest looked up from reference TRBV5-1 and TRBJ2-3, is KAGVTQTPRYLIKTRGQQVTLSCSPISGHRSVSWYQQTPGQGLQFLFEYFSETQRNKGNFPGRFSGRQFSNSRSEMNVSTLELGDSALYLCASSLRTGGLDTQYFGPGTRLTVL.

This clonotype was seen at least ten times. The chain is built from TRBV7-2 and TRBJ2-3, with unresolved D. In germline, CDR1 is SGHTA, CDR2 FQGNSA. There are 15 residues in the CDR3. V was clipped by 2 bases and J by 5 bases, with 14 bases between them. CDR3 nucleotides: TGTGCCAGCAGCTTACGATTGCGTGGGTTAGATACGCAGTATTTT. Protein sequence: CASSLRLRGLDTQYF.

This clonotype was recorded a few times. The chain is built from TRBV13 and TRBJ1-1; no clear D gene. CDR3 size: 14 residues. CDR1 is PRHDT and CDR2 is FYEKMQ in the germline V gene (reference sequence). Trimming took 5 bases from V and 5 from J, leaving 15 bases between them. CDR3 amino acids: CASSQYSRETEAFF. The CDR3 coding sequence is TGTGCCAGCAGCCAATACTCAAGGGAGACTGAAGCTTTCTTT.

There are a few counts of this clonotype. The V and J genes are TRBV6-1 and TRBJ2-5; 8 nucleotides agree with TRBD1. The ends lost 4 bases at V and 5 bases at J; junction bases unmatched: 9. The germline gives CDR1 MNHNS, CDR2 SASEGT. The CDR3 extends over 15 amino acids. CDR3 nucleotides: TGTGCCAGCAGTGCGACAGGGGTCGGGGGCGAGACCCAGTACTTC. Translated: CASSATGVGGETQYF.

This clonotype has a count of ten or more. This sequence joins TRBV6-5 and TRBJ1-1, with a weak D call TRBD1 (6 bases). Germline V gene sequence: CDR1 MNHEY, CDR2 SVGAGI. The length of the CDR3 is 14 residues. Trimming left V 6 bases short and J 3 bases short, with 14 bases between. The CDR3 here is CASRPSGHDTEAFF. The CDR3 bases are TGTGCCAGCAGACCATCGGGACATGACACTGAAGCTTTCTTT.

The CDR3 DNA sequence: TGTGCCAGCAGGGAAGGTGTAAGCAATCAGCCCCAGCATTTT. This translates into CASREGVSNQPQHF. V and J are TRBV6-6 and TRBJ1-5; D not certain. Germline V gives CDR1 MNHNY, CDR2 SVGAGI (reference sequence). This CDR3 comprises 14 residues. Trimming took off 6 bases at V and 1 base at J, with 10 bases between the two ends.

This clonotype has a handful of counts. This chain joins TRBV19 and TRBJ2-7, with D maybe TRBD2 (5 bases). The CDR3 runs 14 residues. Trimming took 4 bases from V and 5 from J, leaving 15 bases between them. Germline CDR1 is LNHDA and CDR2 is SQIVND (reference sequence). CDR3 region: CASSRRGLFHEQYF. CDR3 DNA: TGTGCCAGTAGTAGAAGAGGGCTGTTTCACGAGCAGTACTTC.

In its sample, this clonotype was seen many times. V and J are TRBV28 and TRBJ1-2; D is undetermined. The germline V gene has CDR1 MDHEN and CDR2 SYDVKM. The CDR3 loop spans 16 amino acids. Trimming removed 6 bases from V and 2 bases from J, with 19 bases in between. For the CDR3, the DNA is TGTGCCAGCAGCCGAATCACCGGAGGTCTGAACTATGGCTACACCTTC. Translated, it gives CASSRITGGLNYGYTF.

The sample holds a few counts of this clonotype. The rearrangement links TRBV5-1 to TRBJ2-3, with D perhaps being TRBD1 or TRBD2 (5 bases each). Trimming stripped 4 bases from V and 0 bases from J, with 12 bases between. The CDR3 is 15 residues long. Looked up from germline, CDR1 is SGHRS and CDR2 is YFSETQ. For the CDR3, the DNA is TGCGCCAGCAGCGAGGGGATCTATAGCACAGATACGCAGTATTTT. It specifies CASSEGIYSTDTQYF.

In this sample, this clonotype turned up a few times. The rearrangement uses TRBV2 and TRBJ1-1, with D perhaps TRBD1 (5 bases). The V gene's germline CDR1 is SNHLY and CDR2 FYNNEI. The length of the CDR3 is 13 residues. V was pared by 6 bases and J by 2 bases, with 10 bases between. The CDR3 loop reads CASRTDFNTEAFF. The CDR3 nucleotides are TGTGCCAGCAGGACAGATTTTAACACTGAAGCTTTCTTT. The full variable domain, completed using reference TRBV2 and TRBJ1-1, is EPEVTQTPSHQVTQMGQEVILRCVPISNHLYFYWYRQILGQKVEFLVSFYNNEISEKSEIFDDQFSVERPDGSNFTLKIRSTKLEDSAMYFCASRTDFNTEAFFGQGTRLTVV.

The sample holds a few counts of this clonotype. V usage is TRBV6-5 and J usage is TRBJ2-3; 8 bases align to TRBD2. This CDR3 comprises 15 residues. The V and J ends lost 6 bases and 5 bases, in that order; junction bases with no gene match: 10. Germline V gene data show CDR1 as MNHEY and CDR2 as SVGAGI. CDR3 nucleotide sequence: TGTGCCAGCAGGGACGGGGGGGGTCGGGGAGATACGCAGTATTTT. It encodes CASRDGGGRGDTQYF.

The chain recombines TRBV7-9 with TRBJ2-7; D might be TRBD1 (6 bases). Deletions cut 4 bases from V and 1 base from J, with 17 bases between. CDR1 and CDR2 from the germline V gene are SEHNR and FQNEAQ (reference sequence). The CDR3 sequence is 16 residues long. The chain's CDR3 is CASSSPGTPRSYEQYF. In DNA, the CDR3 is TGTGCCAGCAGCTCGCCCGGGACACCCAGATCCTACGAGCAGTACTTC.

This clonotype has a count of ten or more. The chain combines TRBV24-1 with TRBJ2-1; D remains ambiguous. The germline V and J ends were trimmed by 12 bases and 4 bases, with 6 bases remaining between them. Germline V gene data show CDR1 as KGHDR and CDR2 as SFDVKD. CDR3 length equals 10 residues. CDR3 sequence reads: CASIYNEQFF. Here the CDR3 DNA reads TGTGCCTCAATATACAATGAGCAGTTCTTC.

This clonotype was counted many times. The junction departs from the called germline gene at one end, perhaps through a read error. The V call is TRBV7-9, the J call TRBJ1-1; weak D call: TRBD1 (5 bases). The CDR3 runs 13 residues. Germline CDR1 is SEHNR and CDR2 is FQNEAQ (reference sequence). CDR3 DNA sequence: TGTGCCAGCAGCCCGGGGACGAACCCTGAAGCTTTCTTT. Protein product: CASSPGTNPEAFF.